One and the same sample provided the 28 T cell receptor beta chains below, sequenced in a study of cytomegalovirus exposure and HLA in healthy donors. 13 Jbeta primers and 60 Vbeta primers were used for the PCR. Assay used: immunoSEQ multiplex PCR; TCRdb lists only in-frame clones, some missing. Counted here are over 110,000 clones, about three quarters occurring once; the ten biggest clones make up 1% to 1.5%. The sequencing input was PBMCs. Receptor source: a woman in her thirties or forties in good health and CMV-seronegative.

The genes are TRBV6-6 and TRBJ1-5, with D perhaps matching TRBD1 (5 bases). The CDR3 contains 16 residues. V lost 8 bases and J 5 bases, leaving 22 bases between the germline ends. The V gene's germline CDR1 is MNHNY and CDR2 SVGAGI (reference sequence). The CDR3 coding sequence is TGTGCCAGCTCCGGGAGGGAGGGGCGAGCTTATCAGCCCCAGCATTTT. Translation: CASSGREGRAYQPQHF.

V and J are TRBV18 and TRBJ2-3; 11 bases fit TRBD2. The CDR3 has 16 residues. CDR1 KGHSH and CDR2 LQKENI come from the germline V gene. The V gene end was trimmed by 1 base and the J gene end by 4 bases; junction bases not matched to a gene: 4. CDR3 bases: TGTGCCAGCTCACCACGGCTAGCGGGGGGATCAGATACGCAGTATTTT. Protein product: CASSPRLAGGSDTQYF.

The chain has TRBV9 and TRBJ2-1; 9 bases fit TRBD2. Looked up from germline, CDR1 is SGDLS and CDR2 is YYNGEE. The V segment lost 4 bases and the J segment 0 bases; nucleotides outside the gene matches: 5. The CDR3 extends over 16 amino acids. The CDR3 DNA reads TGTGCCAGCAGCCCCGCGGGGGGGAGCTCCTACAATGAGCAGTTCTTC. Translating it yields CASSPAGGSSYNEQFF.

V gene TRBV4-1 combines with J gene TRBJ1-2, with D hard to call. The CDR3 runs 15 residues. The germline V gene encodes CDR1 MGHRA and CDR2 YSYEKL. The ends were cut back, 0 bases at V and 0 bases at J, with 8 bases in the middle. The CDR3 loop is CASSQEQSSNYGYTF. CDR3 nucleotide sequence: TGCGCCAGCAGCCAAGAGCAGTCCTCTAACTATGGCTACACCTTC.

This sequence joins TRBV7-6 and TRBJ2-3, with 7 nucleotides matching TRBD2. CDR3 length equals 16 residues. Germline loops: CDR1 SGHVS, CDR2 FNYEAQ. Trimming at V came to 6 bases and at J to 0 bases, leaving 9 bases not matched to a gene. CDR3 sequence (DNA): TGTGCCAGCAGTTATCCCCTAGCGGCTAGCACAGATACGCAGTATTTT. It is translated as CASSYPLAASTDTQYF. Filled out from reference TRBV7-6 and TRBJ2-3, the complete variable domain reads GAGVSQSPRYKVTKRGQDVALRCDPISGHVSLYWYRQALGQGPEFLTYFNYEAQQDKSGLPNDRFSAERPEGSISTLTIQRTEQRDSAMYRCASSYPLAASTDTQYFGPGTRLTVL.

The rearrangement uses TRBV28 and TRBJ1-6, with 11 positions matching TRBD1. Germline CDR1 and CDR2: MDHEN and SYDVKM. Trimming took 4 bases from V and 14 from J; bases not matched to a gene: 13. The CDR3 loop spans 16 amino acids. The CDR3 protein is CASSSDRGRPFRALHF. Written as DNA, the CDR3 is TGTGCCAGCAGTTCGGACAGGGGGCGACCTTTTCGAGCCCTCCACTTT.

This chain connects TRBV5-5 to TRBJ1-1; possible D gene TRBD1, 5 bases. The V gene's germline CDR1 is SGHKS and CDR2 YYEKEE (reference sequence). The CDR3 sequence is 13 residues long. Trimming stripped 2 bases from V and 5 bases from J, with 10 bases between. The chain's CDR3 is CASSLGRGTEAFF. The CDR3 region has the DNA TGTGCCAGCAGCTTAGGGCGGGGGACTGAAGCTTTCTTT.

This clone has only a few counts. The chain couples TRBV29-1 to TRBJ2-3, with D tentatively TRBD2 (5 bases). CDR1 is SQVTM, CDR2 ANQGSEA, per germline. Trimming pared 4 bases from V and 5 bases from J, leaving 16 bases between. The CDR3 sequence is 14 residues long. CDR3 protein: CSVASGKLRDTQYF. DNA of the CDR3: TGCAGCGTTGCATCGGGAAAGCTCCGAGATACGCAGTATTTT.

The chain employs TRBV6-1 and TRBJ2-7, with 9 bases matching TRBD1. V gave up 1 base and J gave up 3 bases; unmatched junction bases: 16. The CDR3 loop spans 19 amino acids. Germline lookup yields CDR1 MNHNS and CDR2 SASEGT. The CDR3 region is CASSEGSGTGFAWVYEQYF. CDR3 DNA sequence: TGTGCCAGCAGTGAAGGTTCGGGGACAGGGTTTGCTTGGGTCTACGAGCAGTACTTC.

The chain joins TRBV5-3 to TRBJ1-1; unclear D gene. TRBV5-3 carries the ORF label, with uncertain function. This CDR3 has 12 amino acids. Deletions cut 1 base from V and 4 bases from J, with 5 bases between. The CDR3 is CARSLNGTEAFF. In DNA, the CDR3 is TGTGCCAGAAGCTTGAACGGCACTGAAGCTTTCTTT.

This clone showed up just a few times. The chain uses TRBV6-1 and TRBJ1-1; a weak D match, TRBD1 (5 bases). The V end was cut by 6 bases, the J end by 6 bases, with 14 bases between. The CDR3 is 13 residues long. Germline V lookup: CDR1 MNHNS, CDR2 SASEGT. DNA of the CDR3: TGTGCCAGCAGCACATTAACCAGGGCTGAAGCTTTCTTT. This translates into CASSTLTRAEAFF.

The chain employs TRBV7-8 and TRBJ2-3, with D tentatively TRBD1 (5 bases). Per the germline V gene, CDR1 is SGHVS and CDR2 is FQNEAQ. Trimming took 6 bases from V and 4 from J, leaving 14 bases between them. The CDR3 has 14 amino acids. Here the CDR3 reads CASRASRVADTQYF. The CDR3 coding sequence is TGTGCCAGCAGAGCTTCCAGGGTCGCAGATACGCAGTATTTT.

Turning to this clone: Other DNA variants within this sample encode the same CDR3. V is TRBV4-2 and J is TRBJ2-7; maybe TRBD1 (5 bases). Germline CDR1 reads LGHNA; CDR2 reads YNFKEQ. Trimming cost V 0 bases and J 2 bases, with 8 bases left between them. This CDR3 comprises 14 residues. The CDR3: CASSQEQGAYEQYF. In DNA form, the CDR3 reads TGTGCCAGCAGCCAAGAGCAGGGTGCCTACGAGCAGTACTTC.

This clone was picked up one time. The V and J genes are TRBV5-1 and TRBJ2-1, with D possibly being TRBD2 (5 bases). V lost 6 bases to trimming and J lost 6 bases, with 7 bases between them. Looked up from germline, CDR1 is SGHRS and CDR2 is YFSETQ. The CDR3 is 11 residues long. CDR3 in amino acids: CASMAGNEQFF. For the CDR3, the DNA is TGCGCCAGCATGGCGGGCAATGAGCAGTTCTTC.

The chain has TRBV2 and TRBJ1-4, with a tentative D call TRBD1 (5 bases). CDR1 SNHLY and CDR2 FYNNEI come from the germline V gene. The CDR3 extends over 12 amino acids. Trimming took 6 bases from V and 14 from J, leaving 16 bases between them. The CDR3 DNA follows: TGTGCCAGCAGCCTGATGCAGGGTGCGCTGTTTTTT. Translation gives CASSLMQGALFF.

This clone was observed a handful of times. J is TRBJ1-5 and V is TRBV2, with 7 bases matching TRBD1. V shed 3 bases and J 3 bases; nucleotides not matched to a gene: 5. This CDR3 has 15 residues. The germline V gene has CDR1 SNHLY and CDR2 FYNNEI. The CDR3 DNA reads as TGTGCCAGCAGTGAGGAGGGGGCACTCAATCAGCCCCAGCATTTT. Translated: CASSEEGALNQPQHF.

This clone came up once. The chain uses TRBV4-1 and TRBJ1-5, with D possibly matching TRBD1 (6 bases). The CDR3 totals 13 residues. CDR1 MGHRA and CDR2 YSYEKL come from the germline V gene. The V end lost 6 bases, the J end lost 4 bases, and 10 bases lay between the germline ends. The CDR3 DNA follows: TGCGCCAGCAGTCTCGACAGGAATCAGCCCCAGCATTTT. Translating it yields CASSLDRNQPQHF.

The rearrangement joins TRBV18 to TRBJ2-1; possible D gene TRBD2, 6 bases. This CDR3 contains 13 residues. From germline, CDR1 is KGHSH and CDR2 LQKENI. The V and J ends lost 6 bases and 5 bases respectively, with 11 bases between them. CDR3 sequence: CASSSTGDNEQFF. As DNA, the CDR3 is TGTGCCAGCTCTTCCACGGGGGACAATGAGCAGTTCTTC.

Only one count was recorded for this clone. The chain links TRBV7-9 to TRBJ2-2, with 7 bases that match TRBD2. The germline gives CDR1 SEHNR, CDR2 FQNEAQ (reference sequence). Trimming cost V 2 bases and J 11 bases; bases outside gene matches: 5. The CDR3 runs to 13 residues. The DNA of the CDR3 is TGTGCCAGCAGCTTATCGTGGGGGGGAGAGCTGTTTTTT. This translates into CASSLSWGGELFF.

The V gene is TRBV2, the J gene TRBJ1-6, with D maybe TRBD1 (6 bases). V was clipped by 4 bases and J by 4 bases, with 11 bases between them. From germline, CDR1 is SNHLY and CDR2 FYNNEI. This CDR3 spans 15 amino acids. The CDR3 DNA sequence: TGTGCCAGCAGTGCCTCAGGGGCGTATAATTCACCCCTCCACTTT. Its translation is CASSASGAYNSPLHF.

The CDR3 region has the DNA TGCGCCAGCAGCTATGGAGAAAGGGGCCAGCATGATACGCAGTATTTT. Translation gives CASSYGERGQHDTQYF. The chain is built from TRBV5-1 and TRBJ2-3, with a tentative D call TRBD1 (5 bases). Germline values: CDR1 SGHRS, CDR2 YFSETQ. CDR3 size: 16 residues. V was pared by 3 bases and J by 6 bases, with 20 bases between.

This sequence joins TRBV5-1 and TRBJ2-3; TRBD2 agrees at 12 bases. Germline V gives CDR1 SGHRS, CDR2 YFSETQ. The CDR3 extends over 16 amino acids. V dropped 0 bases and J dropped 3; count of bases not matched to a gene: 2. CDR3 nucleotide sequence: TGCGCCAGCAGCTTGGCCACTAGCGGGGGGACAGATACGCAGTATTTT. The encoded protein is CASSLATSGGTDTQYF.

This clone was seen a single time. This chain connects TRBV27 to TRBJ1-4; the D gene is possibly TRBD1 (5 bases). The germline V gene has CDR1 MNHEY and CDR2 SMNVEV (reference sequence). Between the trimmed V and J ends, which lost 3 bases and 8 bases, there was a span of 19 bases. This CDR3 has 16 residues. CDR3 nucleotides: TGTGCCAGCAGTTTGACGGCAGGGATTGGGGGGGAAAAACTGTTTTTT. It yields the protein CASSLTAGIGGEKLFF.

This sequence joins TRBV6-6 and TRBJ2-7; D gene uncertain. Trimming took 5 bases from V and 3 from J, leaving 8 bases between them. The germline V gene encodes CDR1 MNHNY and CDR2 SVGAGI (reference sequence). The CDR3 consists of 12 residues. CDR3 sequence (DNA): TGTGCCAGCAGTACCCCCAACTACGAGCAGTACGTC. Amino acids: CASSTPNYEQYV.

V usage is TRBV10-3 and J usage is TRBJ1-2; D not resolved. Germline V gene sequence: CDR1 ENHRY, CDR2 SYGVKD. Deletions cut 0 bases from V and 2 bases from J, with 4 bases between. The CDR3 is made up of 13 amino acids. CDR3 in DNA: TGTGCCATCAGTGAGTCCAGGAACTATGGCTACACCTTC. This codes for CAISESRNYGYTF.

The V call is TRBV6-1, the J call TRBJ2-7; D not resolved. CDR1 and CDR2 from the germline V gene are MNHNS and SASEGT. The V gene lost 6 bases and the J gene lost 5 bases, with 14 bases spanning the gap. The CDR3 has 13 residues. The CDR3 DNA reads as TGTGCCAGCAGAGAATCTATTCGGGACGAGCAGTACTTC. Protein sequence: CASRESIRDEQYF.

The V and J genes are TRBV5-8 and TRBJ1-6; TRBD1 matches 7 bases. The CDR3 runs 18 residues. Germline values: CDR1 SGHTS, CDR2 YDEGEE. V dropped 4 bases and J dropped 9; count of bases not matched to a gene: 19. Here the CDR3 reads CASSRAGDRLTGVSPLHF. The CDR3 nucleotides are TGTGCCAGCAGCCGAGCTGGGGACAGACTAACGGGTGTTTCACCCCTCCACTTT.

The rearrangement joins TRBV19 to TRBJ1-5, with TRBD1 as a possible D gene (5 bases). The CDR3 extends over 17 amino acids. V shed 0 bases and J shed 5 bases, with 17 bases lying between them. Germline V gene lookup returns CDR1 LNHDA and CDR2 SQIVND (reference sequence). CDR3 in DNA: TGTGCCAGTAGTATAGATAGTGGCCAGGGATTTGATCAGCCCCAGCATTTT. Protein: CASSIDSGQGFDQPQHF.